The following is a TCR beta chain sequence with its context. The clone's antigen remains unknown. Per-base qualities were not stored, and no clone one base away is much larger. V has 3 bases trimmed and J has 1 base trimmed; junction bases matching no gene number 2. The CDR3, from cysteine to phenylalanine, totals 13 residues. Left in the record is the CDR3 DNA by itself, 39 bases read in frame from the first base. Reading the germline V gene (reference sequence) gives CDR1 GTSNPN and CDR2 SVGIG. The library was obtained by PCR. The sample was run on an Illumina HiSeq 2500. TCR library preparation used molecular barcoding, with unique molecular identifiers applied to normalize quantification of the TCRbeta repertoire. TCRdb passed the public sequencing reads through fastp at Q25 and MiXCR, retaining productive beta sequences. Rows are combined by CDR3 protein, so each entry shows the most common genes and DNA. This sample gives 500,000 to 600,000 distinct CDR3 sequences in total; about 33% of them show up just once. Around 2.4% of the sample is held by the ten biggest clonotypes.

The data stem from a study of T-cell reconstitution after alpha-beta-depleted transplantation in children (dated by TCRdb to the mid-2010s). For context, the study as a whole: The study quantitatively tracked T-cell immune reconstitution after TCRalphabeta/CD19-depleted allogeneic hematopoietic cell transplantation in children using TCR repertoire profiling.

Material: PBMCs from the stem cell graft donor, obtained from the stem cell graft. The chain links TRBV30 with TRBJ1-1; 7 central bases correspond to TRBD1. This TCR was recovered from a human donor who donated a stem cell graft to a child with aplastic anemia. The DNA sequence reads TGTGCCTGGAGCTGGACAGGGAACACTGAAGCTTTCTTT. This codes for CAWSWTGNTEAFF.